Below, 23 T cell receptor beta chains from the same sample are listed, as sequenced in a study of beta chain features in type 1 diabetes. The authors reverse transcribed all of the isolated RNA, so sequencing captured expressed TCRB transcripts. Measured with immunoSEQ multiplex PCR; TCRdb has only the in-frame clones, and not every one. The sample has some 660,000 clones; over 12% are singletons. Antigen specificity for these receptors is unknown. General study findings and limits: Type 1 diabetes patients had moderately but significantly shorter TCRB CDR3s in all four CD4+ subsets.

The specimen sequenced was naive CD4+ T cells from blood. The origin of the receptors is a man younger than 35 with type 1 diabetes.

This clone was picked up a small number of times. The rearrangement uses TRBV29-1 and TRBJ2-1; 7 bases map to TRBD1. CDR3 size: 13 residues. The germline V gene has CDR1 SQVTM and CDR2 ANQGSEA. Trimming at V came to 5 bases and at J to 3 bases, leaving 4 bases not matched to a gene. The CDR3 DNA sequence: TGCAGCGTTAACAGGGGTGGCTACAATGAGCAGTTCTTC. This gives the protein CSVNRGGYNEQFF.

This clone was counted between two and nine times. This chain uses TRBV28 with TRBJ2-1; D is undetermined. The germline V gene has CDR1 MDHEN and CDR2 SYDVKM. The V end was cut by 8 bases, the J end by 4 bases, with 6 bases between. The CDR3 is 11 residues long. The DNA of the CDR3 is TGTGCCAGCGGCCTGTACAATGAGCAGTTCTTC. Translation: CASGLYNEQFF.

This clone was detected only a few times. The chain couples TRBV2 to TRBJ1-5, with 8 bases lining up with TRBD1. CDR1 SNHLY and CDR2 FYNNEI come from the germline V gene. The CDR3 length is 14 residues. V was pared by 10 bases and J by 3 bases, with 8 bases of the junction left unmatched. Here the CDR3 DNA reads TGTGCCACCGCGGAGGACAGGGACAATCAGCCCCAGCATTTT. This gives the protein CATAEDRDNQPQHF.

This clone has more than one count but fewer than ten. The chain uses TRBV29-1 and TRBJ2-1, with D hard to call. Germline assignment: CDR1 SQVTM and CDR2 ANQGSEA. Trimming took off 0 bases at V and 5 bases at J, with 11 bases between the two ends. The CDR3 spans 14 residues. For the CDR3, the DNA is TGCAGCGTTGAAGATCTTTCTCGGAACAATGAGCAGTTCTTC. Its translation: CSVEDLSRNNEQFF.

The J gene is TRBJ1-5, the V gene TRBV4-1; 8 positions match TRBD1. The CDR3 consists of 16 residues. V shed 1 base, J shed 1 base, and the junction held 3 bases outside the gene matches. Germline assignment: CDR1 MGHRA and CDR2 YSYEKL. CDR3: CASSQGDRTSNQPQHF. CDR3 nucleotides: TGCGCCAGCAGCCAAGGGGACAGGACAAGCAATCAGCCCCAGCATTTT.

The gene calls are TRBV5-4 and TRBJ2-7; no firm D call. V lost 5 bases, J lost 4 bases, and 16 bases lay in between. This CDR3 is 14 amino acids long. In germline, CDR1 is SGHNT, CDR2 YYREEE (reference sequence). The DNA for the CDR3 is TGTGCCAGCAGAGAGGACCTTCCCATTTACGAGCAGTACTTC. Its translation: CASREDLPIYEQYF. The full variable domain, its missing parts supplied by reference TRBV5-4 and TRBJ2-7, is ETGVTQSPTHLIKTRGQQVTLRCSSQSGHNTVSWYQQALGQGPQFIFQYYREEENGRGNFPPRFSGLQFPNYSSELNVNALELDDSALYLCASREDLPIYEQYFGPGTRLTVT.

This clone has more than one count but fewer than ten. V usage is TRBV7-9 and J usage is TRBJ2-1, with TRBD2 matching 10 bases. CDR3 length: 16 amino acids. Trimming removed 1 base from V and 3 bases from J; junction bases left unmatched: 3. In germline, CDR1 is SEHNR, CDR2 FQNEAQ (reference sequence). This CDR3 is CASSLGTSGVYNEQFF. The CDR3 DNA reads as TGTGCCAGCAGCTTAGGGACTAGCGGAGTCTACAATGAGCAGTTCTTC.

A remark on this clone: At one boundary the junction diverges from the germline segment, which might be a read error. V and J are TRBV7-7 and TRBJ2-2; no reliable D call. There are 12 residues in the CDR3. Looked up from germline, CDR1 is SSHAT and CDR2 is FNYEAQ (reference sequence). The CDR3 here is CASSYPTGELFF. Written as DNA, the CDR3 is TGTGCTAGCAGCTACCCCACCGGGGAGCTGTTTTTT.

The chain is built from TRBV28 and TRBJ2-7; no clear D gene. V was trimmed by 7 bases and J by 4 bases, leaving 8 bases between them. From germline, CDR1 is MDHEN and CDR2 SYDVKM. The CDR3 extends over 11 amino acids. In nucleotides, the CDR3 is TGTGCCAGCAAGGATCATTACGAGCAGTACTTC. Translation gives CASKDHYEQYF.

This clone has only a few counts. The J gene is TRBJ2-7, the V gene TRBV19, with TRBD2 matching over 9 bases. V gave up 3 bases and J gave up 3 bases; unmatched junction bases: 6. Germline V gives CDR1 LNHDA, CDR2 SQIVND (reference sequence). This CDR3 is built from 15 residues. DNA of the CDR3: TGTGCCAGTAGTATGGGGGGGACTAGCAGCTACGAGCAGTACTTC. The encoded protein is CASSMGGTSSYEQYF.

This chain joins TRBV7-9 and TRBJ2-1; D remains ambiguous. The length of the CDR3 is 13 residues. V gave up 1 base and J gave up 3 bases, with 4 bases separating them. Germline CDR1 reads SEHNR; CDR2 reads FQNEAQ (reference sequence). As DNA, the CDR3 is TGTGCCAGCAGCTTAGATGGCTACAATGAGCAGTTCTTC. Protein sequence: CASSLDGYNEQFF.

This clone was picked up a small number of times. The J gene is TRBJ2-5, the V gene TRBV7-9; D is uncertain. Trimming shortened V by 2 bases and J by 5 bases, and 9 bases separated the two germline ends. The CDR3 covers 13 residues. Germline V gene lookup returns CDR1 SEHNR and CDR2 FQNEAQ (reference sequence). CDR3 in amino acids: CASSLSRAETQYF. The DNA of the CDR3 is TGTGCCAGCAGCTTATCCCGGGCGGAGACCCAGTACTTC.

This clone was seen more than once but under ten times. This chain joins TRBV9 and TRBJ2-2, with a weak D call TRBD1 (6 bases). The germline gives CDR1 SGDLS, CDR2 YYNGEE. The CDR3 extends over 15 amino acids. V was clipped by 1 base and J by 3 bases, with 10 bases between them. The CDR3 loop reads CASSVSGADTGELFF. CDR3 in DNA: TGTGCCAGCAGCGTATCAGGGGCCGACACCGGGGAGCTGTTTTTT.

V usage is TRBV13 and J usage is TRBJ1-2; D is unclear. Germline V gene data show CDR1 as PRHDT and CDR2 as FYEKMQ (reference sequence). The length of the CDR3 is 12 residues. V dropped 3 bases and J dropped 5 bases, with 7 bases sitting between them. CDR3 sequence: CASSFPSYGYTF. The CDR3 bases are TGTGCCAGCAGCTTCCCCTCATATGGCTACACCTTC.

This clone was seen only a few times. This chain connects TRBV11-2 to TRBJ2-6; no definite D call. Per the germline V gene, CDR1 is SGHAT and CDR2 is FQNNGV. V gave up 1 base and J gave up 13 bases, with 8 bases separating them. This CDR3 is 12 amino acids long. The CDR3 region has the DNA TGTGCCAGCAGCTTAGGGGTGGGTGTCCTGACTTTC. Encoded protein: CASSLGVGVLTF.

This chain connects TRBV30 to TRBJ2-3, with 10 positions matching TRBD2. The CDR3 totals 13 residues. The trim removed 1 base at V and 6 bases at J, leaving 1 base unmatched. The germline CDR1 and CDR2 sequences are GTSNPN and SVGIG (reference sequence). CDR3 amino acids: CAWSGTSGDTQYF. The CDR3 DNA reads as TGTGCCTGGAGTGGGACTAGCGGTGATACGCAGTATTTT.

The gene calls are TRBV18 and TRBJ2-3; TRBD2 might be the D (6 bases). Trimming took off 6 bases at V and 5 bases at J, with 12 bases between the two ends. The germline V gene encodes CDR1 KGHSH and CDR2 LQKENI. The CDR3 loop spans 13 amino acids. Written as DNA, the CDR3 is TGTGCCAGCTCGCGCGACGGGAGAGATACGCAGTATTTT. This gives the protein CASSRDGRDTQYF.

The chain recombines TRBV4-2 with TRBJ2-2, with 8 bases lining up with TRBD2. The CDR3 sequence is 16 residues long. Looked up from germline, CDR1 is LGHNA and CDR2 is YNFKEQ. V trimming: 2 bases; J trimming: 5 bases; junction bases outside the gene matches: 7. The CDR3 coding sequence is TGTGCCAGCAGCCAACCGAGCGGGGGCCCTACCGGGGAGCTGTTTTTT. It codes for CASSQPSGGPTGELFF.

The V gene is TRBV6-5, the J gene TRBJ2-5, with 7 bases lining up with TRBD1. The trim removed 2 bases at V and 1 base at J, leaving 7 bases unmatched. Germline V gene sequence: CDR1 MNHEY, CDR2 SVGAGI. The CDR3 has 16 residues. CDR3 in amino acids: CASSYLTGTIQETQYF. The CDR3 DNA follows: TGTGCCAGCAGTTACCTGACAGGGACAATCCAAGAGACCCAGTACTTC.

This clone was picked up a small number of times. CDR3 sequence (DNA): TGTGCTAGTGCCCGGGAGGCCGGGGAGCTGTTTTTT. Amino acid sequence: CASAREAGELFF. V usage is TRBV12-5 and J usage is TRBJ2-2; 7 bases are a match to TRBD2. Germline loops: CDR1 LGHNT, CDR2 FRNRAP. The CDR3 spans 12 residues. V lost 7 bases, J lost 6 bases, and 2 bases stayed unmatched.

The chain carries TRBV18 and TRBJ2-7; a possible D gene is TRBD1 (6 bases). The CDR3 is made up of 13 amino acids. Germline CDR1 and CDR2: KGHSH and LQKENI. Trimming took 11 bases from V and 3 from J, leaving 17 bases between them. DNA of the CDR3: TGTGCCTCCGCGACAGGCCCCGACTACGAGCAGTACTTC. It translates to CASATGPDYEQYF.

Only a few counts were recorded for this clone. This chain links TRBV14 with TRBJ1-1, with unresolved D. The CDR3 spans 15 residues. The germline V gene has CDR1 SGHDN and CDR2 FVKESK. V was cut by 2 bases and J by 5 bases, with 15 bases left in between. CDR3 nucleotides: TGTGCCAGCAGCCAATCTCGAGTAGGGTGGACTGAAGCTTTCTTT. It encodes CASSQSRVGWTEAFF.

The genes are TRBV7-3 and TRBJ1-2; 7 nucleotides match TRBD1. Germline values: CDR1 SGHTA, CDR2 FQGTGA. The CDR3 covers 15 residues. Trimming at V came to 1 base and at J to 4 bases, leaving 6 bases not matched to a gene. In nucleotides, the CDR3 is TGTGCCAGCAGCTTAAGCCCGACAGGGAGCTATGGCTACACCTTC. Protein sequence: CASSLSPTGSYGYTF.